The TCR beta chain described here comes from a study of human T cells and chemical hapten exposure (dated by TCRdb to the early 2020s). Some background on the complete study: For sensitization, 2% DPC in acetone was applied to a 2 cm by 2 cm area of upper inner arm skin. Patch testing on the upper back used Finn chambers containing 0.01% DPC, with scoring done after 6 days according to International Contact Dermatitis Research Group standards. The study tracked peripheral blood TCR repertoire changes in vivo during primary and secondary sensitization to the hapten diphenylcyclopropenone (DPC) in alopecia patients. Patients additionally received weekly therapeutic DPC doses to the scalp throughout the approximately 25-week study period. Blood samples were taken from patients before sensitization (week 0) and then at 2, 6 and about 24 weeks after DPC sensitization. The libraries were sequenced as a pool, and the TCR yield per sample differed mostly because of small variations in library volumes within the pool. The patient cohort, mostly female, included alopecia areata with under or over 50% scalp involvement, alopecia totalis and alopecia universalis. For TCR sequencing, blood came from 25 to 35 alopecia patients at anywhere from one to four time points (pre-sensitization, 2, 6 and 24 weeks). The full study reports these points: All patients had alopecia, a presumed autoimmune disease, so their immune response might differ from that of healthy individuals. Repeated subsampling changed both the strength of the expansion versus patch-test correlation and the threshold at which the correlation became significant. Significantly more large CDR3 similarity clusters were formed by expanded TCRs than by pre-sensitization or healthy control sets, consistent with antigen-driven responses. Patch test score correlated positively with the number of PT1 expanded TCRs, reaching significance at thresholds 8, 16 and 32 but not at 4. DPC sensitization did not change how many TCRs were above 1 in 1000 frequency, and no evidence was found of alterations in global repertoire structure.

Relative to germline, V is missing 2 bases and J is missing 2 bases, with 7 bases of the junction outside any gene match. The CDR3 goes from the cysteine to the phenylalanine over 16 residues. Only the CDR3 portion is preserved as DNA: 48 bases, with reading frame beginning at the first base. CDR1 MNHEY and CDR2 SVGEGT are derived from the germline V gene. On this clonotype: This clone's antigen is unknown. The sample holds no much larger clone one base away, and base qualities are not on file.

The library came from RACE. Instrument on record: NextSeq 500. Library preparation attached unique molecular identifiers to individual cDNA molecules for quantitative, reproducible TCR counting. Both TCR alpha and TCR beta chains were sequenced from each blood RNA sample. Under the source paper's analysis protocol: Samples had a median of about 90,000 TCRs, with a range from about 23,224 to 690,600. The Decombinator software suite was used to annotate the V, J and CDR3 of the TCR reads. For the PS versus PT1 abundance plots, all samples were subsampled to the same number of TCRs (28,000). TCRs were defined as expanded if absent before sensitization and observed at least eight times at the 2-week time point. TCRdb reran the public reads through fastp at Q25 and MiXCR, keeping productive beta chains. Each CDR3 protein gets just one entry, which takes the most common genes and DNA from the rows behind it. The V and J calls and clone size come from TCRdb's table, not from the authors' own analysis. The sample table records 75,000 to 90,000 distinct CDR3 sequences; about 10% of these occur just once. The top ten hold around 4.7% of the sample.

This specimen's time point label, per the study, means: patch test 2, 6 weeks after DPC sensitization. The label giving this sample's treatment or condition can be read as: therapeutic diphenylcyclopropenone sensitization with weekly scalp DPC. Blood at each patch-test visit was drawn before the patch test was applied. To be eligible, patients had to be aged 18 to 70, diagnosed with alopecia and judged suitable for DPC therapy, while pregnant patients were excluded. Unfractionated whole blood was collected in Tempus Blood RNA tubes, and total RNA was extracted from that blood. The sequence was collected from a woman in her 50s with alopecia areata. Some clones in this sample may be carry-over from other donors' samples. This chain joins TRBV6-2 or TRBV6-3 to TRBJ2-3; 7 middle bases align to TRBD2. Source: whole blood, taken in connection with sensitization to the hapten diphenylcyclopropenone (DPC). The bases are TGTGCCAGCAGTTACGGGCTAGCGGCTTACACAGATACGCAGTATTTT. It is translated as CASSYGLAAYTDTQYF.